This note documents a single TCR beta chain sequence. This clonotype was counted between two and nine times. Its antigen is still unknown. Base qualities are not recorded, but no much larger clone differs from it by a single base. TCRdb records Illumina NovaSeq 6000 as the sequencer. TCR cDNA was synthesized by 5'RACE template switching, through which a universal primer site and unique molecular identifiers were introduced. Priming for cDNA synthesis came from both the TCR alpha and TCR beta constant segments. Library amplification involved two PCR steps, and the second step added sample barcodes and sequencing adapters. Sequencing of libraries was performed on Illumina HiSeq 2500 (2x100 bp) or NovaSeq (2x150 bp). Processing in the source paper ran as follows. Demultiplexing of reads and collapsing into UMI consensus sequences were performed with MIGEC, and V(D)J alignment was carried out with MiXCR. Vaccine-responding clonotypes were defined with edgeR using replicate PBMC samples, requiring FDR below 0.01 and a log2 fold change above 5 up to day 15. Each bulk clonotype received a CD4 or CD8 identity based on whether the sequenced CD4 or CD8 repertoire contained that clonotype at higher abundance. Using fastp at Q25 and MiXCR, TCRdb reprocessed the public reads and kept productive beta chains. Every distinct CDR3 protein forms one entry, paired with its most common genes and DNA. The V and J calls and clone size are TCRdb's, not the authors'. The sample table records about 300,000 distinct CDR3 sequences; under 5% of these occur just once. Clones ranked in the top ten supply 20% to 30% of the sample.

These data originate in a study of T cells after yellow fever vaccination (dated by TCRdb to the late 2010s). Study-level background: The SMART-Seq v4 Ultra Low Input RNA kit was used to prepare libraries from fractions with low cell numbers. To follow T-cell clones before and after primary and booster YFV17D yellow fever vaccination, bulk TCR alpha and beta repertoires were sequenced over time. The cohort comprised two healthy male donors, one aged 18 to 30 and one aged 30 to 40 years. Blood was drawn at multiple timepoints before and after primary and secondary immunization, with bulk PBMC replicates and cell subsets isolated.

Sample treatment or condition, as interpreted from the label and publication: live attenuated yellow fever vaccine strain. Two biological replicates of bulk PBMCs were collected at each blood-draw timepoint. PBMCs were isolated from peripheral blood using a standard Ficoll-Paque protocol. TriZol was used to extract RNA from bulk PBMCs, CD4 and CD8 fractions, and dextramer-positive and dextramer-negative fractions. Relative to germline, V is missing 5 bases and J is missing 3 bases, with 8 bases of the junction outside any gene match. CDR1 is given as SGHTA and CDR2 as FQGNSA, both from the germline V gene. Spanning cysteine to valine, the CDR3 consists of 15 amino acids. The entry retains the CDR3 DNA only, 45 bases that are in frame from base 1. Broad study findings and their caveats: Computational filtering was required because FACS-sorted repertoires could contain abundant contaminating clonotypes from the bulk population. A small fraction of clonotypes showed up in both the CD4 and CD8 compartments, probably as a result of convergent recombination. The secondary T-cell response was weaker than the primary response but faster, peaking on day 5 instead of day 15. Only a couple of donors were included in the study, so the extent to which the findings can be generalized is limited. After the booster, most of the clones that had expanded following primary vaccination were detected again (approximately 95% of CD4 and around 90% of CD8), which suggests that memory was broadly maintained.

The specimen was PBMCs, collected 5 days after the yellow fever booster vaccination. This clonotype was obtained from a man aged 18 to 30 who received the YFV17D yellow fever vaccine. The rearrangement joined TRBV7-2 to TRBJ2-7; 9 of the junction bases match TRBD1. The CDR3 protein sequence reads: CASSDPGQGLYEQYV. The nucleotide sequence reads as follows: TGTGCCAGCAGCGACCCGGGACAGGGCCTCTACGAGCAGTACGTC.